The rows below give T cell receptor beta chains drawn from one sample of a study of T cells in Graves' hyperthyroidism and ophthalmopathy. TCRdb fed the multiplex PCR reads into MiXCR, producing one record per CDR3 protein. The top ten clones hold around 11% of a sample with fewer than 550,000 distinct CDR3 sequences, roughly 24% of them seen once. The sequenced material came from blood. These TCRs come from a woman younger than 45 with Graves' ophthalmopathy. Each CDR3 is given with its conserved first and last residue. The D gene is left open where the match is weak. Some rows mark clone size as missing; the rest say once, few, many or name a class of expanded clone.

V gene	clone size	D gene	CDR3 length	J gene	CDR3 DNA	CDR3 protein
TRBV6-2/TRBV6-3	many	NA	18	TRBJ2-7	TGTGCCACCAGTACCGGGACAGGTGCTTTTCGGGGGGCCTACGAGCAGTACTTC	CATSTGTGAFRGAYEQYF
TRBV7-8	NA	NA	14	TRBJ2-7	TGTGCCAGCAGCCCCGGCAGAATTTCTGCCGAGCAGTACTTC	CASSPGRISAEQYF
TRBV24-1	many	NA	11	TRBJ2-7	TGTTTATCGGGCCACTCCTACGAGCAGTACTTC	CLSGHSYEQYF
TRBV6-2/TRBV6-3	NA	TRBD2	15	TRBJ2-5	TGTGCCAGCAGTTACTCCGGACTAGCGGGAGAGACCCAGTACTTC	CASSYSGLAGETQYF
TRBV20-1	many	NA	12	TRBJ1-1	TGCAGTGTTGTTATCGGGGGGTCCTTAGGGCTCTTT	CSVVIGGSLGLF
TRBV19	many	TRBD1	15	TRBJ2-5	TGTGCCAGTAGCGCCTGGACAGGGGGCGCGGAGACCCAGTACTTC	CASSAWTGGAETQYF
TRBV27	many	TRBD2	16	TRBJ2-5	TGTGCCAGCAGTCCCGGGGCTAGCGGGGTCGAAGAGACCCAGTACTTC	CASSPGASGVEETQYF
TRBV15	NA	TRBD2	14	TRBJ2-7	TGTGCCACCAGCTCCCGGACTAGCCGGTACGAGCAGTACTTC	CATSSRTSRYEQYF
TRBV7-2	many	TRBD1	15	TRBJ2-7	TGTGCCAGCAGCCCTACCACCGGACAGGGTTACGAGCAGTACTTC	CASSPTTGQGYEQYF
TRBV10-3	many	NA	14	TRBJ1-1	TGTGCCATCAGTGATGAAATCGGGGTTACTGAAGCTTTCTTT	CAISDEIGVTEAFF
TRBV20-1	many	NA	15	TRBJ2-7	TGCAGTGCGTCCACGCTCTGGGGGGACTCCTACGAGCAGTACTTC	CSASTLWGDSYEQYF
TRBV19	many	NA	14	TRBJ1-5	TGTGCCGGGGGAAAGGGGAATAGCAATCAGCCCCAGCATTTT	CAGGKGNSNQPQHF
TRBV11-2	NA	TRBD1	14	TRBJ1-2	TGTGCCAGCAGCTTACGCAGGACAGGGGAGGAGTACACCTTC	CASSLRRTGEEYTF
TRBV9	NA	NA	13	TRBJ1-1	TGTGCCAGCAGCGTTGGTGGGAGGGCTGAAGCTTTCTTT	CASSVGGRAEAFF
TRBV12-3/TRBV12-4	many	NA	12	TRBJ1-5	TGTGCCAGCAGAGGGGATAATCAGCCCCAGCATTTT	CASRGDNQPQHF
TRBV12-3/TRBV12-4	NA	NA	17	TRBJ2-4	TGTGCCAGCAGTTTTTCCCCCGGGGTACAGACGTTAAACATTCAGTACTTC	CASSFSPGVQTLNIQYF
TRBV12-3/TRBV12-4	many	NA	12	TRBJ2-7	TGTGCCAGCAGTTTAAGTACCTACGAGCAGTACTTC	CASSLSTYEQYF
TRBV29-1	many	NA	13	TRBJ2-7	TGCAGCGTCCGGCAGGGCAGCTCCTACGAGCAGTACTTC	CSVRQGSSYEQYF
TRBV9	many	TRBD1	14	TRBJ1-1	TGTGCCAGCAGCGTTAGGGACAGGAACACTGAAGCTTTCTTT	CASSVRDRNTEAFF
TRBV20-1	many	NA	11	TRBJ1-1	TGCAGTGCTACCCTTACAGGGGAAGCTTTCTTT	CSATLTGEAFF
TRBV14	NA	NA	16	TRBJ1-1	TGTGCCAGCAGCCCGTTGTATACTGGGAGGAACACTGAAGCTTTCTTT	CASSPLYTGRNTEAFF
TRBV4-1	few	NA	14	TRBJ2-5	TGCGCCAGCAGCCAACTACGGGGAAGAGAGACCCAGTACTTC	CASSQLRGRETQYF
TRBV7-2	many	NA	12	TRBJ2-7	TGTGCCAGCAGTGATAGCCTCTACGAGCAGTACTTC	CASSDSLYEQYF
TRBV20-1	NA	TRBD1	14	TRBJ2-7	TGCAGTGCTAGAGATTGGGCAGGGGGCAACGAGCAGTACTTC	CSARDWAGGNEQYF
TRBV4-3	many	TRBD1	15	TRBJ2-7	TGCGCCAGCAGCCCGGGACAGGGGGCTTGGTACGAGCAGTACTTC	CASSPGQGAWYEQYF
TRBV7-3	NA	NA	13	TRBJ1-1	TGTGCCAGCAGGCAAGCTCAGGGGACTGAAGCTTTCTTT	CASRQAQGTEAFF
TRBV12-3/TRBV12-4	NA	NA	16	TRBJ1-2	TGTGCCAGCAGTTTAGATCCGGGACGGCGCAACTATGGCTACACCTTC	CASSLDPGRRNYGYTF
TRBV4-3	many	NA	15	TRBJ2-5	TGCGCCAGCAGCCAAGACCGGACTTGGCAAGAGACCCAGTACTTC	CASSQDRTWQETQYF
TRBV7-8	many	NA	14	TRBJ1-1	TGTGCCAGCAGCTTAGGTGATTCCAAGACTGAAGCTTTCTTT	CASSLGDSKTEAFF
TRBV19	many	NA	17	TRBJ1-5	TGTGCCAGTAGTGTAACAGCCCGGCTTTATAGCAATCAGCCCCAGCATTTT	CASSVTARLYSNQPQHF
TRBV7-9	NA	NA	13	TRBJ1-5	TGTGCCAGCAGCTTAGACGCAGGTCGGGAGAGGCATTTT	CASSLDAGRERHF
TRBV5-5	many	NA	14	TRBJ1-1	TGTGCCAGCAGTCAACGGGGTGGGAGCACCGAAGCTTTCTTT	CASSQRGGSTEAFF
TRBV5-1	many	NA	15	TRBJ2-7	TGCGCCAGCAGGCCCGCGGGGAGCCCGTTGGACGAGCAGTACTTC	CASRPAGSPLDEQYF
TRBV6-2/TRBV6-3	many	NA	11	TRBJ2-1	TGTGCCAGCACCGACGATGATGAGCAGTTCTTC	CASTDDDEQFF
TRBV7-9	NA	NA	14	TRBJ2-7	TGTGCCAGCAGCTTAGCCAGGGTACCCTACGAGCAGTACTTC	CASSLARVPYEQYF
TRBV6-2/TRBV6-3	many	NA	14	TRBJ2-2	TGTGCCAGCAGTTACAAGGCGAGGCACGGGGAGCTGTTTTTT	CASSYKARHGELFF
TRBV20-1	NA	NA	13	TRBJ1-1	TGCAGTGCTAGAGATCGTACTGGCACTGAAGCTTTCTTT	CSARDRTGTEAFF
TRBV9	NA	TRBD1	19	TRBJ1-2	TGTGCCAGCAGCGTAGCAGTCGGGACAGGGGGAAAAAGTCTATTGGGCTACACCTTC	CASSVAVGTGGKSLLGYTF
TRBV11-2	NA	NA	16	TRBJ2-7	TGTGCCAGCAGCCCCCGCGGAGGGGGGAGGGCCCACGAGCAGTACTTC	CASSPRGGGRAHEQYF
TRBV27	NA	NA	13	TRBJ2-7	TGTGCCAGCAGGGGTGGCGGGTCATACGAGCAGTACTTC	CASRGGGSYEQYF
TRBV28	many	TRBD2	18	TRBJ2-2	TGTGCCAGCACCCTACTAGCGGGGGGGTACGCGAACACCGGGGAGCTGTTTTTT	CASTLLAGGYANTGELFF
TRBV6-2/TRBV6-3	NA	NA	14	TRBJ2-2	TGTGCCAGCAGGCTTGACTCCTACACCGGGGAGCTGTTTTTT	CASRLDSYTGELFF
TRBV6-5	many	TRBD1	13	TRBJ1-2	TGTGCCAGCAGTTCGCAGGGGGCCCGTGGCTACACCTTC	CASSSQGARGYTF
TRBV19	NA	NA	14	TRBJ1-2	TGTGCCAGTACCCCGCGAGGCCGCAACTATGGCTACACCTTC	CASTPRGRNYGYTF
TRBV2	NA	TRBD2	16	TRBJ2-5	TGTGCCAGCAGCCCCAAAGCGGGGGGGTCTCAAGAGACCCAGTACTTC	CASSPKAGGSQETQYF
TRBV27	few	NA	15	TRBJ1-2	TGTGCCAGCAGTTTAGGACCCCGGGTAGCCTCTGGCTACACCTTC	CASSLGPRVASGYTF
TRBV11-2	many	NA	13	TRBJ1-2	TGTGCCAGCAGTTCAGGGAAGAGCTATGGCTACACCTTC	CASSSGKSYGYTF
TRBV9	many	TRBD1	14	TRBJ1-2	TGTGCCAGCAGCGTAGAGGACAGGCGGGGTGGCTACACCTTC	CASSVEDRRGGYTF
TRBV6-1	many	NA	11	TRBJ2-5	TGTGCCAGCACCTTACAAGAGACCCAGTACTTC	CASTLQETQYF
TRBV30	NA	NA	13	TRBJ2-7	TGTACCTGGAGGGCAACAACGTCGGGTATCGGGTACTTC	CTWRATTSGIGYF
TRBV25-1	many	TRBD1	14	TRBJ2-7	TGTGCCAGCAGTGAGACAGGGGCGTCCCTCGAGCAGTACTTC	CASSETGASLEQYF
TRBV18	NA	NA	16	TRBJ1-1	TGTGCCAGCTCTCGCATAGGTGGCCATGGGGACACTGAAGCTTTCTTT	CASSRIGGHGDTEAFF
TRBV7-2	many	NA	15	TRBJ1-1	TGTGCCAGCAGCTTAGTCCAGGGCCCGAACACTGAAGCTTTCTTT	CASSLVQGPNTEAFF
TRBV7-3	NA	NA	14	TRBJ2-5	TGTGCCAGCTCCAAGGAGGGCGCTTCGAAGACCCAGTACTTC	CASSKEGASKTQYF
TRBV12-3/TRBV12-4	NA	NA	15	TRBJ1-1	TGTGCCAGCAGTTTAACGTTCAAGGTGAACACTGAAGCTTTCTTT	CASSLTFKVNTEAFF
TRBV7-8	many	NA	15	TRBJ1-2	TGTGCCAGCAGCTTAGAGGGACGGCTAAACTATGGCTACACCTTC	CASSLEGRLNYGYTF
TRBV20-1	NA	NA	14	TRBJ1-1	TGCAGTGCTAGACAAGGGGGGCCGGGCACTGAAGCTTTCTTT	CSARQGGPGTEAFF
TRBV19	many	TRBD1	16	TRBJ1-5	TGTGCCAGTAGTAACGTCGGGACAGGGGGGAGTCAGCCCCAGCATTTT	CASSNVGTGGSQPQHF
TRBV20-1	NA	NA	15	TRBJ2-7	TGCAGTGCTAGAGGTCCCGGGACGGTGGCCTACGAGCAGTACTTC	CSARGPGTVAYEQYF